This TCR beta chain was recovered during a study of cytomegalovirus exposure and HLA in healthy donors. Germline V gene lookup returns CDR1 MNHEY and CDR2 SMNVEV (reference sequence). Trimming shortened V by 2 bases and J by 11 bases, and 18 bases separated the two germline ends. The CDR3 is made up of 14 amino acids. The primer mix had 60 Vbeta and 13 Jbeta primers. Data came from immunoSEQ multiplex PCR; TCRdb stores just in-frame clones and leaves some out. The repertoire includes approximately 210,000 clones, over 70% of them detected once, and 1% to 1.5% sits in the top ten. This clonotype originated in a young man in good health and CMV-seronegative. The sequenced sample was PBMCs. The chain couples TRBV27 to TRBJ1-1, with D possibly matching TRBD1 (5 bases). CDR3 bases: TGTGCCAGCAGTTTAGGGCGGGAGATGGGGGTGGCTTTCTTT. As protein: CASSLGREMGVAFF.